This is a list of T cell receptor beta chains from one sample in a study of identical twins. Each CDR3 protein is one row after TCRdb ran MiXCR on the 5' RACE reads. The sample consists of around 650,000 distinct CDR3 sequences, under 8.5% of them appearing once. These sequences were also reported in another study, on yellow fever vaccine responses in identical twins.

The sample taken for sequencing was PBMCs. These TCRs come from a woman aged 18-35 years in good health. Both conserved end residues are part of each CDR3. D genes are given only for firm matches. The size entry is marked missing in some rows and otherwise reads once, few, many or a size class.

TRBV5-1	TRBJ2-5	NA	TRBD2	CASSLDAGGRETQYF	TGCGCCAGCAGCTTGGACGCGGGGGGCCGAGAGACCCAGTACTTC
TRBV20-1	TRBJ2-2	few	NA	CSAGRLDTGELFF	TGCAGTGCTGGCAGACTAGACACCGGGGAGCTGTTTTTT
TRBV20-1	TRBJ2-2	NA	NA	CSADEGGGTGELFF	TGCAGTGCCGACGAGGGGGGAGGAACCGGGGAGCTGTTTTTT
TRBV6-5	TRBJ1-2	few	TRBD1	CASSYAGQGIYGYTF	TGTGCCAGCAGTTACGCGGGACAGGGAATATATGGCTACACCTTC
TRBV28	TRBJ2-2	few	NA	CASSTPHSGLAGELFF	TGTGCCAGCAGTACCCCGCATAGCGGTCTAGCCGGGGAGCTGTTTTTT
TRBV11-2	TRBJ1-4	NA	TRBD1	CASSSTGTGVEKLFF	TGTGCCAGCAGTAGCACCGGGACAGGGGTTGAAAAACTGTTTTTT
TRBV4-1	TRBJ1-2	few	TRBD1	CASSKDRAINYGYTF	TGCGCCAGCAGCAAAGACAGGGCCATTAACTATGGCTACACCTTC
TRBV5-5	TRBJ1-5	NA	NA	CASSTESGRTGNQPQHF	TGTGCCAGCAGCACTGAATCCGGCAGGACGGGCAATCAGCCCCAGCATTTT
TRBV12-3/TRBV12-4	TRBJ2-2	few	NA	CASRRSGANTGELFF	TGTGCCAGCAGGCGAAGCGGAGCGAACACCGGGGAGCTGTTTTTT
TRBV10-3	TRBJ2-3	few	TRBD2	CAIGGTRGSTDTQYF	TGTGCCATTGGGGGTACGCGGGGGAGCACAGATACGCAGTATTTT
TRBV18	TRBJ2-1	NA	NA	CASSPRNDRYNEQFF	TGTGCCAGCTCACCACGAAATGACAGATACAATGAGCAGTTCTTC
TRBV12-3/TRBV12-4	TRBJ1-1	many	NA	CASSLRRTEAFF	TGTGCCAGCAGTTTGAGGCGGACTGAAGCTTTCTTT
TRBV11-2	TRBJ2-2	NA	TRBD1	CASSLWTGAAGELFF	TGTGCCAGCAGCTTATGGACAGGGGCCGCCGGGGAGCTGTTTTTT
TRBV6-5	TRBJ2-1	many	TRBD1	CASSYSRMGQGNEQFF	TGTGCCAGCAGTTACTCGAGGATGGGACAGGGTAATGAGCAGTTCTTC
TRBV7-6	TRBJ2-3	NA	TRBD2	CASSPGLAGGRGNTDTQYF	TGTGCCAGCAGCCCGGGACTAGCGGGAGGTCGAGGGAACACAGATACGCAGTATTTT